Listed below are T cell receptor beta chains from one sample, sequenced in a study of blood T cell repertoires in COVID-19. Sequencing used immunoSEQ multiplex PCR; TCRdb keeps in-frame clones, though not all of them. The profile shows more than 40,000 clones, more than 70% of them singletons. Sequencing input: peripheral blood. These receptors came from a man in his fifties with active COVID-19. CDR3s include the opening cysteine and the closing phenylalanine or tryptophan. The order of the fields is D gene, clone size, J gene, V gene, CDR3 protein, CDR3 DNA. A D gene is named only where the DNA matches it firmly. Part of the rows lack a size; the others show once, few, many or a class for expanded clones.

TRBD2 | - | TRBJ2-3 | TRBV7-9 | CASSFLAGGPVGTDTQYF | TGTGCCAGCAGCTTTTTAGCGGGAGGGCCGGTGGGCACAGATACGCAGTATTTT
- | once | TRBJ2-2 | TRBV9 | CASSNGGLANTGELFF | TGTGCCAGCAGCAACGGTGGGCTCGCGAACACCGGGGAGCTGTTTTTT
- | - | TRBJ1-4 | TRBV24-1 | CATSDGRNEKLFF | TGTGCCACCAGTGATGGGCGAAATGAAAAACTGTTTTTT
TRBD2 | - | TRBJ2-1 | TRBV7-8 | CASSLGLAGGPTEQFF | TGTGCCAGCAGCTTAGGACTAGCGGGGGGGCCGACTGAGCAGTTCTTC
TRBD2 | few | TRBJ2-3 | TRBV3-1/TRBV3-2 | CASSQDGREGTDTQYF | TGTGCCAGCAGCCAAGATGGGCGGGAGGGCACAGATACGCAGTATTTT
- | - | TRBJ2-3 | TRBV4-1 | CASSQGRGRNTDTQYF | TGCGCCAGCAGCCAAGGGCGGGGGCGGAACACAGATACGCAGTATTTT
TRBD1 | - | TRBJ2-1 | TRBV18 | CASSNGQGNEQFF | TGTGCCAGCTCAAACGGACAGGGGAACGAGCAGTTCTTC
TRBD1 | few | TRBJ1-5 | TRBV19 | CASSKRQGVNQPQHF | TGTGCCAGTAGTAAGAGGCAGGGGGTCAATCAGCCCCAGCATTTT
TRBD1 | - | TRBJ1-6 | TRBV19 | CASKHRGNSPLHF | TGTGCCAGTAAACACAGGGGTAATTCACCCCTCCACTTT
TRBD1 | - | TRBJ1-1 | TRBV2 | CASSETGVEYTEAFF | TGTGCCAGCAGCGAAACAGGGGTAGAGTACACTGAAGCTTTCTTT
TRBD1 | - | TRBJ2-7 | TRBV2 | CASTGQVFGEQYF | TGTGCCAGCACCGGACAGGTTTTCGGCGAGCAGTACTTC
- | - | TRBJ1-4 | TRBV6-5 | CASTLRTDGGLFF | TGTGCCAGCACATTACGGACGGATGGAGGACTGTTTTTT
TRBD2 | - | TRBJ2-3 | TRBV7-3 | CASSLTGLAGNTDTQYF | TGTGCCAGCAGCTTAACGGGACTAGCGGGGAACACAGATACGCAGTATTTT
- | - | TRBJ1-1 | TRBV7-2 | CASSLSGNTEAFF | TGTGCCAGCAGCTTATCAGGGAACACTGAAGCTTTCTTT
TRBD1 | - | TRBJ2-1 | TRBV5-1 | CASSLGQGAQNEQFF | TGCGCCAGCAGCTTGGGACAGGGGGCGCAGAATGAGCAGTTCTTC
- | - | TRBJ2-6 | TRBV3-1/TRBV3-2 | CASSPRDGSSGANVLTF | TGTGCCAGCAGCCCCCGGGACGGGAGCTCTGGGGCCAACGTCCTGACTTTC
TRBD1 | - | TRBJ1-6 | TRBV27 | CASSPGQGYSPLHF | TGTGCCAGCAGTCCCGGACAGGGTTATTCACCCCTCCACTTT
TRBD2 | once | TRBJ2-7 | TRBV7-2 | CASSLAASGGVGQAYEQYF | TGTGCCAGCAGCCTAGCGGCTAGCGGGGGTGTGGGCCAAGCCTACGAGCAGTACTTC
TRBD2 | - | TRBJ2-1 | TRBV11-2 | CASSPWTSGPQGEQFF | TGTGCCAGCAGCCCCTGGACTAGCGGCCCACAGGGTGAGCAGTTCTTC
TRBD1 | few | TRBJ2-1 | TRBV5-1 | CASSLGDRGVTEQFF | TGCGCCAGCAGCTTGGGGGACAGGGGAGTCACTGAGCAGTTCTTC
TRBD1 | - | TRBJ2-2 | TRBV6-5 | CASSLGQGAIGELFF | TGTGCCAGCAGCCTTGGACAGGGGGCAATCGGGGAGCTGTTTTTT
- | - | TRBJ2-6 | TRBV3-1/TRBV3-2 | CASSPTSGANVLTF | TGTGCCAGCAGCCCTACTTCTGGGGCCAACGTCCTGACTTTC
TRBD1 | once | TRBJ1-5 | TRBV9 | CASSLGPTGPNQPQHF | TGTGCCAGCAGCCTTGGACCGACAGGGCCGAACCAGCCCCAGCATTTT
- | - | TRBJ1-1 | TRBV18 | CASSPRNTGSYTEAFF | TGTGCCAGCTCACCACGAAATACCGGGAGCTACACTGAAGCTTTCTTT
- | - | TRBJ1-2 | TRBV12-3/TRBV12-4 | CASSAISSQWSF | TGTGCCAGCAGCGCTATTTCTTCTCAGTGGAGCTTC
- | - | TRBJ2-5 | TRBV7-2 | CASSLMSGTQYF | TGTGCCAGCAGCTTAATGTCGGGGACCCAGTACTTC
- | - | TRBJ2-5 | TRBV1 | CTSSARTGSETQYF | TGCACCAGCAGCGCTAGGACAGGGTCTGAAACCCAGTACTTC
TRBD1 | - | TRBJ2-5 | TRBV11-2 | CASSSDRVETQYF | TGTGCCAGCAGCTCGGACAGGGTCGAGACCCAGTACTTC
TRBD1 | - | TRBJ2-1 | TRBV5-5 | CASTLTGEDEQFF | TGTGCCAGCACCTTGACAGGGGAAGATGAGCAGTTCTTC
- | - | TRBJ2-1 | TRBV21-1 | CASRGGRVAYNEQFF | TGTGCCAGCCGGGGAGGGAGGGTAGCCTACAATGAGCAGTTCTTC
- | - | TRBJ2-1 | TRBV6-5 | CASSYLRSDNEQFF | TGTGCCAGCAGTTATCTTAGATCGGACAATGAGCAGTTCTTC
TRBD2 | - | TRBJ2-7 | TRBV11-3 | CASSLGLAEAYEQYF | TGTGCCAGCAGCTTAGGGCTAGCGGAGGCCTACGAGCAGTACTTC
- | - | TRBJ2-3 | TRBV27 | CASRLTVGDTQYF | TGTGCCAGCAGGCTAACCGTTGGAGATACGCAGTATTTT
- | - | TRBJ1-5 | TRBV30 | CAWSGTANNQPQHF | TGTGCCTGGAGTGGGACAGCAAATAATCAGCCCCAGCATTTT
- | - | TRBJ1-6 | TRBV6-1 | CASSEGAPNSPLHF | TGTGCCAGCAGTGAGGGGGCGCCTAATTCACCCCTCCACTTT
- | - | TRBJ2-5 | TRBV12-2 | CASRPGTSGRAQETQYF | TGTGCAAGTCGCCCCGGGACTAGCGGGAGGGCCCAAGAGACCCAGTACTTC
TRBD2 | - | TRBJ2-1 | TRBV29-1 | CSGPGLAGVASYNEQFF | TGCAGCGGGCCGGGACTAGCGGGAGTAGCCTCCTACAATGAGCAGTTCTTC
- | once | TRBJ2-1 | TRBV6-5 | CASDYLNEQFF | TGTGCCAGCGACTATCTTAATGAGCAGTTCTTC
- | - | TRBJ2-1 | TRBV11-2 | CASSFVGRNEQFF | TGTGCCAGCAGCTTTGTGGGGCGCAATGAGCAGTTCTTC
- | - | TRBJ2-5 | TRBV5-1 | CASSLAEASGTQYF | TGCGCCAGCAGCTTGGCCGAGGCCTCTGGGACCCAGTACTTC
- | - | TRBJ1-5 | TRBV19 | CASSAQRGFQPQHF | TGTGCCAGTAGTGCCCAAAGGGGGTTTCAGCCCCAGCATTTT
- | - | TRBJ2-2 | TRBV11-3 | CASSLDRVPSNTGELFF | TGTGCCAGCAGCTTAGACAGGGTCCCTTCGAACACCGGGGAGCTGTTTTTT
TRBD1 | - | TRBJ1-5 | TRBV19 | CASSRGQGDQPQHF | TGTGCCAGTAGCAGGGGACAGGGTGATCAGCCCCAGCATTTT